The present TCR beta chain was sequenced within a study of T cell responses to AZD1222 COVID-19 vaccine. The study's findings and limits: The study found Spike-specific TCR breadth and depth rose after two AZD1222 doses. Seropositive status at baseline applied to only five to seven AZD1222 recipients.

Data came from immunoSEQ multiplex PCR; TCRdb stores just in-frame clones and leaves some out. Of roughly 130,000 clones in the sample, approximately 90% are singletons; the top ten hold 3.1%. As regards this clone: Antigen unknown.

The TCR sequence derives from an adult in good health. The specimen comprised peripheral blood, sampled on day 0 of AZD1222 vaccination.

In nucleotides, the CDR3 is TGTGCCAGCAGTTTATTGGCAGGGTTGAACTATGGCTACACCTTC. This gives the protein CASSLLAGLNYGYTF. V and J are TRBV28 and TRBJ1-2; tentative D call: TRBD1 (5 bases). Germline loops: CDR1 MDHEN, CDR2 SYDVKM. Trimming cost V 1 base and J 2 bases, with 11 bases left between them. CDR3 length: 15 residues.